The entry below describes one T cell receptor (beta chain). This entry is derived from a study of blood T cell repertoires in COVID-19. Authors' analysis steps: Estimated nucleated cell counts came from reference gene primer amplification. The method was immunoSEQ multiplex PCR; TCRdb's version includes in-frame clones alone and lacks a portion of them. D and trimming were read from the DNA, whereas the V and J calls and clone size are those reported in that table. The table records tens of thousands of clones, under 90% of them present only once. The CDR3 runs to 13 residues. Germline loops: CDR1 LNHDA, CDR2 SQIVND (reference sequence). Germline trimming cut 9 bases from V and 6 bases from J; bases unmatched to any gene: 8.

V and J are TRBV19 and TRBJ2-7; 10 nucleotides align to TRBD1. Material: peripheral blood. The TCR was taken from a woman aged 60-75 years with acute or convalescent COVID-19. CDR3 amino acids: CASKDRGRFEQYF. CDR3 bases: TGTGCCAGCAAAGACAGGGGGCGGTTCGAGCAGTACTTC.